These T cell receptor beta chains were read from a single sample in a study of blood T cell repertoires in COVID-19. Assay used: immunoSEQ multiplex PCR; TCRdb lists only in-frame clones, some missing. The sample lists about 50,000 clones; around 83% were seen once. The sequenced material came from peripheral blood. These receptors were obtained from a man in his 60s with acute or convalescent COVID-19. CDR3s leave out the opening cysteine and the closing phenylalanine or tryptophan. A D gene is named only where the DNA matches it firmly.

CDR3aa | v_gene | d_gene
ASSLGAFGEQY | TRBV5-1 | -
ASSQDTEAYTEAF | TRBV4-2 | -
ASSLEIAGGSDTQY | TRBV5-4 | TRBD2
ASLRGGANEKLF | TRBV7-9 | -
ASRGLIETSGTGHEQF | TRBV4-2 | TRBD2
ASSLGGNVGTEAF | TRBV28 | -
ASSQDPRDGYT | TRBV4-1 | -
AISVTDPREASPLH | TRBV10-3 | -
AWNRGLAGGGDTQY | TRBV30 | TRBD2
ASTPPGGATQY | TRBV6-2/TRBV6-3 | -
ASSLGSSGRVRDTQY | TRBV7-3 | TRBD2